This T cell receptor (beta chain) came from a study of blood T cell repertoires in COVID-19. This CDR3 spans 14 amino acids. The germline CDR1 and CDR2 sequences are SGHDT and YYEEEE. The V gene end was trimmed by 4 bases and the J gene end by 0 bases; junction bases not matched to a gene: 1. Here immunoSEQ multiplex PCR was the method, and the copy in TCRdb shows in-frame clones only, minus some. In the table there are approximately 150,000 clones, 70% to 90% of which are singletons. The J gene is TRBJ1-5, the V gene TRBV5-6, with TRBD1 matching 7 bases. Sample: peripheral blood. The TCR originated in a woman in her forties or fifties with COVID-19, enrolled during active disease. CDR3 amino acids: CASSRQGSNQPQHF. The CDR3 coding sequence is TGTGCCAGCAGCAGACAGGGTAGCAATCAGCCCCAGCATTTT.